The rows below give T cell receptor beta chains drawn from one sample of a study of shared clonotypes between healthy human individuals. The repertoire was sequenced with immunoSEQ multiplex PCR; TCRdb's copy has only in-frame clones and lacks some. The sample includes around 2.3 million clones, approximately 96% of them seen just once. Sequencing was performed on naive CD4+ T cells sorted from blood. Receptor source: a man between 18 and 29 years old in good health. Each CDR3 is given with its conserved first and last residue. Each record gives: V gene, D gene, J gene, CDR3 protein. D genes are given only for firm matches.

v_call: TRBV18; d_call: -; j_call: TRBJ2-3; cdr3_aa: CASSPPGASTDTQYF
v_call: TRBV5-1; d_call: -; j_call: TRBJ2-7; cdr3_aa: CASSLWGRSSDEQYF
v_call: TRBV5-1; d_call: TRBD1; j_call: TRBJ2-7; cdr3_aa: CAILPHPGQGSYEQYF
v_call: TRBV6-1; d_call: -; j_call: TRBJ1-2; cdr3_aa: CASSDPRGDGAYGYTF
v_call: TRBV2; d_call: -; j_call: TRBJ2-7; cdr3_aa: CASSDSPGPTYEQYF
v_call: TRBV25-1; d_call: TRBD1; j_call: TRBJ2-7; cdr3_aa: CASSEYRGQAYEQYF
v_call: TRBV5-1; d_call: -; j_call: TRBJ2-7; cdr3_aa: CASRAGAYEQYF
v_call: TRBV10-3; d_call: TRBD1; j_call: TRBJ2-7; cdr3_aa: CAISEQGAPYEQYF
v_call: TRBV10-3; d_call: -; j_call: TRBJ1-1; cdr3_aa: CAISRTENTEAFF
v_call: TRBV19; d_call: -; j_call: TRBJ1-4; cdr3_aa: CATCGRDEKLFF
v_call: TRBV25-1; d_call: -; j_call: TRBJ1-5; cdr3_aa: CASSSGTGQPQHF
v_call: TRBV11-2; d_call: -; j_call: TRBJ1-6; cdr3_aa: CAGSRQENSPLHF
v_call: TRBV5-6; d_call: TRBD2; j_call: TRBJ2-5; cdr3_aa: CASSGGLAETQYF
v_call: TRBV19; d_call: -; j_call: TRBJ1-2; cdr3_aa: CASSIGRDYGYTF
v_call: TRBV2; d_call: -; j_call: TRBJ1-1; cdr3_aa: CASSRQALNTEAFF
v_call: TRBV7-3; d_call: TRBD2; j_call: TRBJ2-1; cdr3_aa: CASSFGLAGVYSEQFF
v_call: TRBV10-2; d_call: -; j_call: TRBJ1-4; cdr3_aa: CATRDTLNEKLFF
v_call: TRBV7-2; d_call: TRBD2; j_call: TRBJ2-2; cdr3_aa: CASSLWDSGTSGSTGELFF
v_call: TRBV30; d_call: TRBD2; j_call: TRBJ2-3; cdr3_aa: CAWSVERTSGRRDTQYF
v_call: TRBV5-4; d_call: -; j_call: TRBJ2-4; cdr3_aa: CASSVRDGENIQYF
v_call: TRBV9; d_call: -; j_call: TRBJ2-7; cdr3_aa: CASSADLDSYYEQYF
v_call: TRBV11-3; d_call: TRBD2; j_call: TRBJ2-1; cdr3_aa: CASSLGPSGSWSYNEQFF
v_call: TRBV7-9; d_call: -; j_call: TRBJ1-2; cdr3_aa: CASSNDRFLGGYGYTF
v_call: TRBV5-8; d_call: -; j_call: TRBJ1-2; cdr3_aa: CASRRAPPSDTF
v_call: TRBV5-4; d_call: -; j_call: TRBJ2-5; cdr3_aa: CASSLFAFETQYF
v_call: TRBV4-1; d_call: TRBD1; j_call: TRBJ1-5; cdr3_aa: CASSQAPVRDRYQPQHF
v_call: TRBV14; d_call: -; j_call: TRBJ2-3; cdr3_aa: CASSQVGGGTDTQYF
v_call: TRBV29-1; d_call: -; j_call: TRBJ1-1; cdr3_aa: CSVEGGKGGGNTEAFF
v_call: TRBV6-6; d_call: TRBD2; j_call: TRBJ2-1; cdr3_aa: CASSYYGLSGSNEQFF
v_call: TRBV9; d_call: -; j_call: TRBJ2-2; cdr3_aa: CASSASGRVGTGELFF
v_call: TRBV9; d_call: TRBD1; j_call: TRBJ1-5; cdr3_aa: CASSSGTGNQPQHF
v_call: TRBV2; d_call: TRBD1; j_call: TRBJ1-2; cdr3_aa: CASNQDRASYGYTF
v_call: TRBV10-1; d_call: TRBD1; j_call: TRBJ2-1; cdr3_aa: CASSESGQGSYNEQFF
v_call: TRBV6-5; d_call: TRBD2; j_call: TRBJ2-5; cdr3_aa: CASSPLAGGQETQYF
v_call: TRBV4-3; d_call: -; j_call: TRBJ2-7; cdr3_aa: CASSQDGVNYEQYF
v_call: TRBV2; d_call: -; j_call: TRBJ2-3; cdr3_aa: CASSAEGFTDTQYF
v_call: TRBV18; d_call: TRBD2; j_call: TRBJ2-5; cdr3_aa: CASSTSNLAGAETQYF
v_call: TRBV5-1; d_call: -; j_call: TRBJ2-3; cdr3_aa: CASSLAQRGDTQYF
v_call: TRBV6-1; d_call: -; j_call: TRBJ1-3; cdr3_aa: CASTRGGTIYF
v_call: TRBV9; d_call: TRBD1; j_call: TRBJ1-2; cdr3_aa: CASSVRSEGAEGYTF
v_call: TRBV30; d_call: TRBD1; j_call: TRBJ1-5; cdr3_aa: CACRTGLPNQPQHF
v_call: TRBV28; d_call: TRBD1; j_call: TRBJ1-5; cdr3_aa: CASRGQGDRQPQHF
v_call: TRBV5-5; d_call: -; j_call: TRBJ1-1; cdr3_aa: CASSLVRGVNTEAFF
v_call: TRBV18; d_call: -; j_call: TRBJ2-4; cdr3_aa: CASSPLQQGVVQYF
v_call: TRBV27; d_call: -; j_call: TRBJ2-7; cdr3_aa: CASRKASSSYEQYF
v_call: TRBV5-1; d_call: TRBD2; j_call: TRBJ2-5; cdr3_aa: CASSLALAGSQETQYF
v_call: TRBV7-2; d_call: TRBD1; j_call: TRBJ1-2; cdr3_aa: CASSPDRGNYGYTF
v_call: TRBV4-3; d_call: TRBD2; j_call: TRBJ2-3; cdr3_aa: CASSLGGVGADTQYF
v_call: TRBV10-2; d_call: -; j_call: TRBJ2-3; cdr3_aa: CASQPEGKRDTQYF
v_call: TRBV21-1; d_call: -; j_call: TRBJ1-6; cdr3_aa: CASSKGPRLEGHQNSPLHF
v_call: TRBV4-2; d_call: TRBD1; j_call: TRBJ1-5; cdr3_aa: CASSHPQGGQHF
v_call: TRBV18; d_call: TRBD2; j_call: TRBJ2-7; cdr3_aa: CASSPGTSAYEQYF
v_call: TRBV7-2; d_call: -; j_call: TRBJ2-7; cdr3_aa: CASSLDFNEQYF
v_call: TRBV15; d_call: -; j_call: TRBJ1-4; cdr3_aa: CATSRGRDVSTNEKLFF